Listed here is a single T cell receptor beta chain. The antigen it binds to is not known. This record belongs to a study of T cells expressing NK-cell markers (TCRdb year 2020). A note on the overall study: Three sorted T-cell subsets (CD3+CD56+NKG2C+, CD3+CD56+NKG2C- and CD3+CD56-NKG2C+) from under 10 donors had their TCR beta-chain repertoires profiled. All eight donors whose samples were sequenced were randomly selected healthy volunteers, three of them men and five women. Illumina HiSeq 2000/2500, MiSeq or NextSeq was used to sequence libraries as 2 x 150 bp reads. Of the eight sequenced donors, seven were found to be HCMV-seropositive and one was found to be HCMV-seronegative. The paper's findings and limits, for the study overall: Whether the expanded NKG2C-expressing T cell clones were specific for HCMV antigens was left unclear. Those dominant clonotypes were again the most abundant among CD3+CD56-NKG2C+ cells in several donors, at roughly 25-60.1%. For six donors, the dominant CD3+CD56+NKG2C+ clonotypes were among the top 10 CD8+ clonotypes and accounted for about 1.0-7.5% of CD8+ T cells.

HCMV serostatus was determined by detecting HCMV-specific IgG in serum with a commercial ELISA kit. Ficoll density gradient centrifugation was used to isolate peripheral blood mononuclear cells from blood. The CDR3, cysteine through phenylalanine, is 13 amino acids long. The nucleotide record is missing. CDR1 and CDR2 are read off the germline V gene as ENHRY and SYGVKD. TCRdb records Illumina HiSeq 2000 as the sequencer. The TCR beta cDNA libraries were made using 5'RACE template switching, a step that added both a universal primer site and unique molecular identifiers. cDNA synthesis was primed from the TCR beta constant segment and was followed by two successive PCR amplification steps. For the original study's pipeline: MIGEC handled demultiplexing of the reads and grouping by UMI, while MiTCR was used to assemble and quantify clonotypes. To exclude erroneous sequences, only TCR cDNA sequences supported by at least two reads were retained. The tcR package was used for downstream repertoire analysis, and clonotypes were matched between fractions using CDR3 nucleotide sequence together with V segment. Antigen specificity was annotated against VDJdb with VDJmatch, allowing one amino acid substitution in CDR3. Following reprocessing of the reads by TCRdb, the data hold one row per CDR3 protein sequence and no DNA is available. The authors' filters were not applied to this entry. The sample table includes some 440,000 distinct CDR3 sequences. Almost 1.5% of the sample comes from the top ten.

This TCR was sampled from a woman aged 45 to 65 in good health. Donor details come from another sample of the same person, matched by shared clones. Here the chain combines TRBV10-3 and TRBJ2-1; TCRdb reports TRBD1, a call that lacks DNA to check it against. Sequences were obtained from blood T cells: a sorted CD56 or NKG2C T cell subset, CD4+ or CD8+ T cells, or bulk PBMC T cells (not recorded which). The CDR3 protein sequence reads: CAISGQVGNEQFF.